The subject of this entry is one TCR beta chain. Its antigen remains unknown. TCRdb's copy holds only in-frame clones and misses some; the assay was immunoSEQ multiplex PCR. The table lists approximately 90,000 clones, roughly 90% of them singletons. This entry belongs to a study of graft-versus-host responses after intestinal transplantation. The CDR3 spans 17 residues. Germline assignment: CDR1 MNHNS and CDR2 SASEGT. V was clipped by 0 bases and J by 6 bases; unmatched bases: 12. The input for sequencing was unstimulated CD8+ T cells sorted from spleen or lymph node cells, taken before transplant. This clonotype was sampled from a human donor who was the organ donor for an intestinal transplant. J is TRBJ2-5 and V is TRBV6-1, with TRBD1 matching over 8 bases. CDR3 protein: CASSEASGQAVRKTQYF. DNA of the CDR3: TGTGCCAGCAGTGAAGCGTCGGGACAGGCCGTGAGAAAGACCCAGTACTTC.